The sequence of this T cell receptor beta chain was determined in a study of cytomegalovirus exposure and HLA in healthy donors. Amplification used 60 Vbeta primers and 13 Jbeta primers. Sequencing was performed with immunoSEQ multiplex PCR; in TCRdb, only in-frame clones are kept and a portion is missing. The sample lists 90,000 or so clones; about two thirds were seen once. Study-wide results and limits: The study carried out a later analysis of TCR beta sequences. It associated some 17,000 of them with specific HLA alleles at a false discovery rate of 0.05.

Notes on this clone: Its specificity is not known.

The CDR3 is 15 amino acids. V lost 0 bases, J lost 0 bases, and 7 bases lay in between. Germline assignment: CDR1 SGDLS and CDR2 YYNGEE. The source is a woman in her 50s in good health and CMV-seropositive. The specimen sequenced was PBMCs. V is TRBV9 and J is TRBJ2-1; the D gene is possibly TRBD1 (6 bases). The CDR3 spells CASSVGRGSYNEQFF. Here the CDR3 DNA reads TGTGCCAGCAGCGTAGGCAGGGGCTCCTACAATGAGCAGTTCTTC.